The clone carrying this TCR beta chain was detected ten times or more. The data stem from a study of CD8+CD57+ T cells in acquired aplastic anemia. Study information: Quantities of DNA derived from sorted CD4+ and CD8+ cells averaged 3.2 ug.

Germline V CDR1 and CDR2: MGHRA, YSYEKL. This CDR3 region has 15 residues. The V and J ends lost 4 bases and 4 bases, in that order; junction bases with no gene match: 9. Genomic DNA provided the template from which TCR beta VDJ and CDR3 profiles were obtained. MiXCR, run by TCRdb on the reads, gives a single entry per CDR3 protein. This table has some 130,000 distinct CDR3 sequences, around two fifths appearing once. This TCR derives from a human donor in good health, serving as a control. The chain is built from TRBV4-1 and TRBJ2-7; TRBD2 aligns across 8 bases. Sequencing was done on a sample of sorted CD4+, CD8+, or CD8+CD57+ T cells (not recorded which) from PBMCs. The CDR3 region is CASSPRSGRSYEQYF. CDR3 nucleotide sequence: TGCGCCAGCAGCCCCAGGAGCGGGAGAAGTTACGAGCAGTACTTC.